Listed here are 26 T cell receptor beta chains from one sample, sequenced in a study of OX40 agonist ivuxolimab in advanced cancers. Libraries were built with the immunoSEQ multiplex PCR assay. TCRdb provides this immuneACCESS table in a form limited to in-frame rearrangements. Some clones are lacking; in checked studies, under half of them reflect an unresolved V gene, and why the rest are absent is not known. Across this sample there are tens of thousands of clones, with 92% seen only once. The ten top clones hold 1.1% of the sample. The source material was CD4+ or CD8+ T cells sorted from blood, sampled in a trial of the OX40 agonist ivuxolimab. The receptors were gathered from an adult with an advanced solid tumor such as melanoma, head and neck, liver or kidney cancer.

This chain links TRBV5-6 with TRBJ2-3; D may be TRBD2 (6 bases). The V gene's germline CDR1 is SGHDT and CDR2 YYEEEE. V lost 2 bases to trimming and J lost 8 bases, with 9 bases between them. CDR3 length: 12 amino acids. CDR3 loop: CASSLQEGTQYF. CDR3 sequence (DNA): TGTGCCAGCAGCTTACAGGAGGGTACGCAGTATTTT.

The gene calls are TRBV10-2 and TRBJ2-1; 9 bases line up with TRBD2. With V trimmed by 4 bases and J by 2 bases, 3 bases remained unmatched. The CDR3 contains 15 residues. Germline loops: CDR1 WSHSY, CDR2 SAAADI. The CDR3 DNA reads as TGCGCCAGCAGTGTCGTAGCGGGAGCCTACAATGAGCAGTTCTTC. Its translation: CASSVVAGAYNEQFF.

The V gene is TRBV5-1, the J gene TRBJ2-7, with 10 bases matching TRBD2. J lost 3 bases, V lost 0 bases, and 9 bases had no gene match. CDR3 size: 17 residues. The germline V gene has CDR1 SGHRS and CDR2 YFSETQ. CDR3 sequence reads: CASSLELAGGRGYEQYF. CDR3 nucleotide sequence: TGCGCCAGCAGCTTGGAATTAGCGGGAGGTCGGGGCTACGAGCAGTACTTC.

The chain employs TRBV9 and TRBJ2-1; D may be TRBD1 (6 bases). Trimming cost V 0 bases and J 3 bases, with 13 bases left between them. The germline V gene encodes CDR1 SGDLS and CDR2 YYNGEE. The CDR3 length is 16 residues. CDR3 sequence (DNA): TGTGCCAGCAGCGTAGGTTACAGGGTCGACTACAATGAGCAGTTCTTC. This sequence encodes CASSVGYRVDYNEQFF.

CDR3 nucleotides: TGTGCCAGCAGCGTAAATGGAGAGACCCAGTACTTC. Protein sequence: CASSVNGETQYF. This chain uses TRBV9 with TRBJ2-5; D ambiguous. The germline V and J ends were trimmed by 1 base and 4 bases, with 5 bases remaining between them. CDR1 and CDR2 from the germline V gene are SGDLS and YYNGEE. The CDR3 has 12 amino acids.

Of note for this clone: At one boundary the junction diverges from the germline segment, which might be a read error. The rearrangement links TRBV2 to TRBJ2-5; 10 bases are a match to TRBD2. Germline V gives CDR1 SNHLY, CDR2 FYNNEI. The CDR3 length is 13 residues. The CDR3 bases are TGTGCCGTAGTACTAGCGGGGCAAGAGGCCCAGTACTTC. As protein: CAVVLAGQEAQYF.

The chain recombines TRBV18 with TRBJ1-1; 9 bases agree with TRBD1. CDR1 KGHSH and CDR2 LQKENI come from the germline V gene. The trim removed 0 bases at V and 0 bases at J, leaving 8 bases unmatched. The CDR3 covers 18 residues. This CDR3 reads CASSPPEGQGAMNTEAFF. The CDR3 coding sequence is TGTGCCAGCTCACCACCGGAGGGACAGGGAGCCATGAACACTGAAGCTTTCTTT.

This clone was seen once. The chain recombines TRBV18 with TRBJ1-1; D unclear. The germline CDR1 and CDR2 sequences are KGHSH and LQKENI. The CDR3 is 14 residues long. V lost 0 bases and J lost 5, with 10 bases in between. This chain's CDR3 is CASSPPGMATEAFF. The CDR3 bases are TGTGCCAGCTCACCACCAGGGATGGCGACTGAAGCTTTCTTT.

V usage is TRBV4-1 and J usage is TRBJ2-1; no firm D call. Looked up from germline, CDR1 is MGHRA and CDR2 is YSYEKL. The CDR3 extends over 14 amino acids. The germline V and J ends were trimmed by 0 bases and 7 bases, with 10 bases remaining between them. The CDR3 loop reads CASSQDRFSNEQFF. CDR3 coding DNA: TGCGCCAGCAGCCAAGATCGATTCAGTAATGAGCAGTTCTTC.

The chain links TRBV7-9 to TRBJ2-2, with 11 bases matching TRBD1. Germline V lookup: CDR1 SEHNR, CDR2 FQNEAQ (reference sequence). Germline trimming cut 2 bases from V and 7 bases from J; bases unmatched to any gene: 9. The CDR3 covers 17 residues. CDR3 bases: TGTGCCAGCAGCTTATTCCGGACAGGGGGCTTGATCGGGGAGCTGTTTTTT. It yields the protein CASSLFRTGGLIGELFF.

The chain links TRBV11-2 to TRBJ2-2, with D possibly matching TRBD2 (6 bases). The V and J ends lost 5 bases and 13 bases respectively, with 17 bases between them. Per the germline V gene, CDR1 is SGHAT and CDR2 is FQNNGV. This CDR3 is 13 amino acids long. In nucleotides, the CDR3 is TGTGCCAGCAGCCGGGGACTTTGGGGAGGGCTGTTTTTT. This gives the protein CASSRGLWGGLFF.

The chain employs TRBV28 and TRBJ2-7, with D unclear. The CDR3 is 12 residues long. Germline CDR1 and CDR2: MDHEN and SYDVKM. V was pared by 3 bases and J by 6 bases, with 9 bases between. CDR3 nucleotide sequence: TGTGCCAGCAGTTTTAGGGTTGGCGAGCAGTACTTC. It encodes CASSFRVGEQYF.

The chain couples TRBV5-4 to TRBJ2-2, with 14 bases identical to TRBD2. Trimming cost V 4 bases and J 4 bases; bases outside gene matches: 9. The CDR3 contains 18 residues. From germline, CDR1 is SGHNT and CDR2 YYREEE (reference sequence). The CDR3 DNA reads as TGTGCCAGCAGCGGGGGGACTAGCGGGAGTTTAAGCACCGGGGAGCTGTTTTTT. Residues: CASSGGTSGSLSTGELFF.

In its sample, this clone was seen a few times. This chain links TRBV28 with TRBJ1-2; possible D gene TRBD1, 5 bases. This CDR3 has 12 amino acids. Germline CDR1 is MDHEN and CDR2 is SYDVKM. V was shortened by 5 bases and J by 8 bases, with 12 bases between the two germline ends. CDR3 in amino acids: CASSGTTRGYTF. CDR3 nucleotides: TGTGCCAGCAGTGGGACGACGCGGGGCTACACCTTC.

The V call is TRBV7-6, the J call TRBJ1-2; D may be TRBD1 (5 bases). Trimming removed 3 bases at V and 3 bases at J, with 8 bases between. The CDR3 is 13 amino acids. Germline CDR1 SGHVS, CDR2 FNYEAQ. Here the CDR3 reads CASSFETDYGYTF. The CDR3 DNA reads as TGTGCCAGCAGCTTCGAGACAGACTATGGCTACACCTTC.

This clone occurred once. J is TRBJ2-1 and V is TRBV30; 13 bases fit TRBD2. There are 17 residues in the CDR3. Trimming removed 2 bases from V and 1 base from J; junction bases left unmatched: 5. Germline CDR1 GTSNPN, CDR2 SVGIG (reference sequence). The CDR3 coding sequence is TGTGCCTGGAGTCGCGGGACTAGCGGGACTTCCTACAATGAGCAGTTCTTC. Encoded protein: CAWSRGTSGTSYNEQFF.

Of note for this clone: Other DNA sequences from this sample encode an identical CDR3 as well. This chain connects TRBV6-5 to TRBJ2-7; 15 bases are shared with TRBD2. The V and J ends lost 6 bases and 6 bases, in that order; junction bases with no gene match: 3. Germline V gene data show CDR1 as MNHEY and CDR2 as SVGAGI. The CDR3 loop spans 14 amino acids. Here the CDR3 DNA reads TGTGCCAGCAGCCAGGGACTAGCGGGAGGCGAGCAGTACTTC. It translates to CASSQGLAGGEQYF.

This sequence joins TRBV13 and TRBJ2-1; 13 bases agree with TRBD2. This CDR3 is built from 16 residues. V lost 4 bases, J lost 7 bases, and 7 bases stayed unmatched. Per germline, CDR1 PRHDT and CDR2 FYEKMQ (reference sequence). The CDR3 reads CASSSKGTSGTNEQFF. CDR3 in DNA: TGTGCCAGCAGCTCGAAGGGGACTAGCGGGACTAATGAGCAGTTCTTC.

The chain combines TRBV11-2 with TRBJ2-7; D gene uncertain. This CDR3 spans 12 amino acids. Germline CDR1 is SGHAT and CDR2 is FQNNGV. V dropped 0 bases and J dropped 10 bases, with 10 bases sitting between them. CDR3 sequence reads: CASSLERIGQYF. The CDR3 DNA sequence: TGTGCCAGCAGCTTAGAGAGAATAGGTCAGTACTTC.

V gene TRBV19 combines with J gene TRBJ1-1, with D perhaps matching TRBD1 (6 bases). Germline-derived CDR1 and CDR2 are LNHDA and SQIVND (reference sequence). This CDR3 has 13 amino acids. The germline V and J ends were trimmed by 1 base and 6 bases, with 9 bases remaining between them. The DNA for the CDR3 is TGTGCCAGTAGTATAGGGGCAGGGGCTGAAGCTTTCTTT. Its translation is CASSIGAGAEAFF.

V and J are TRBV19 and TRBJ2-5; either TRBD1 or TRBD2 may fit D (5 bases each). The CDR3 is made up of 15 amino acids. Germline CDR1 LNHDA, CDR2 SQIVND (reference sequence). V lost 1 base, J lost 6 bases, and 15 bases lay in between. The CDR3 protein is CASSIGGEGGQTQYF. The CDR3 region has the DNA TGTGCCAGTAGTATAGGGGGCGAGGGCGGACAGACCCAGTACTTC. The variable domain in full, completed from reference TRBV19 and TRBJ2-5, reads DGGITQSPKYLFRKEGQNVTLSCEQNLNHDAMYWYRQDPGQGLRLIYYSQIVNDFQKGDIAEGYSVSREKKESFPLTVTSAQKNPTAFYLCASSIGGEGGQTQYFGPGTRLLVL.

The chain uses TRBV5-1 and TRBJ2-3, with 11 positions matching TRBD1. Germline loops: CDR1 SGHRS, CDR2 YFSETQ. There are 14 residues in the CDR3. V trimming: 4 bases; J trimming: 10 bases; junction bases outside the gene matches: 8. CDR3 sequence reads: CASSVGQGVEAQYF. The CDR3, as DNA: TGCGCCAGCAGCGTGGGACAGGGGGTGGAGGCGCAGTATTTT.

This clone is classed as medium-sized. V gene TRBV5-6 combines with J gene TRBJ1-4; D is unclear. This CDR3 is built from 14 residues. The V gene lost 3 bases and the J gene lost 5 bases, with 11 bases spanning the gap. Germline V gives CDR1 SGHDT, CDR2 YYEEEE. CDR3 sequence (DNA): TGTGCCAGCAGCTCCCTACAGACAAATGAAAAACTGTTTTTT. This sequence encodes CASSSLQTNEKLFF.

The count of this clone is one. The chain combines TRBV7-9 with TRBJ1-4; 7 bases agree with TRBD1. Germline V lookup: CDR1 SEHNR, CDR2 FQNEAQ (reference sequence). The CDR3 runs 16 residues. V was pared by 3 bases and J by 10 bases, with 14 bases of the junction left unmatched. The CDR3 protein is CASSFGTVPGGGKLFF. The CDR3 DNA is TGTGCCAGCAGCTTCGGGACAGTCCCGGGTGGGGGAAAACTGTTTTTT. Combining the CDR3 with reference TRBV7-9 and TRBJ1-4 gives the whole variable domain DTGVSQNPRHKITKRGQNVTFRCDPISEHNRLYWYRQTLGQGPEFLTYFQNEAQLEKSRLLSDRFSAERPKGSFSTLEIQRTEQGDSAMYLCASSFGTVPGGGKLFFGSGTQLSVL.

This chain uses TRBV18 with TRBJ2-1, with 13 bases lining up with TRBD2. J gave up 0 bases and V 5 bases, and 13 bases lay outside the gene matches. CDR3 length: 20 amino acids. Germline assignment: CDR1 KGHSH and CDR2 LQKENI. The chain's CDR3 is CASSKLAGGSLLSSYNEQFF. CDR3 sequence (DNA): TGTGCCAGCTCAAAACTAGCGGGAGGGTCCCTCTTAAGCTCCTACAATGAGCAGTTCTTC.

This chain uses TRBV19 with TRBJ2-1; 7 positions agree with TRBD2. This CDR3 has 17 amino acids. The V gene's germline CDR1 is LNHDA and CDR2 SQIVND (reference sequence). V trimming: 6 bases; J trimming: 6 bases; junction bases outside the gene matches: 17. The CDR3 here is CASSQTLLAGEVNEQFF. DNA for the CDR3: TGTGCCAGTAGCCAGACCCTTTTGGCGGGAGAGGTCAATGAGCAGTTCTTC.